This TCR beta chain was profiled in a study of blood T cell repertoires in COVID-19. Sequencing used immunoSEQ multiplex PCR; TCRdb keeps in-frame clones, though not all of them. The top ten hold 2% to 3% of the sample, which has 300,000 to 400,000 clones, under 95% seen once. There are 15 residues in the CDR3. After removal of 8 bases from V and 0 bases from J, the junction contained 6 bases not matched to a gene. CDR1 LGHDT and CDR2 YNNKEL come from the germline V gene (reference sequence). The sequence derives from a man aged 55 to 70 who had recovered from COVID-19. The J gene is TRBJ2-2, the V gene TRBV3-1 (or the pseudogene TRBV3-2), with 7 nucleotides matching TRBD1. The sample comprised PBMCs or T cells enriched from blood (not recorded which). The CDR3: CASPPGTANTGELFF. Here the CDR3 DNA reads TGTGCCAGCCCGCCCGGGACAGCGAACACCGGGGAGCTGTTTTTT.